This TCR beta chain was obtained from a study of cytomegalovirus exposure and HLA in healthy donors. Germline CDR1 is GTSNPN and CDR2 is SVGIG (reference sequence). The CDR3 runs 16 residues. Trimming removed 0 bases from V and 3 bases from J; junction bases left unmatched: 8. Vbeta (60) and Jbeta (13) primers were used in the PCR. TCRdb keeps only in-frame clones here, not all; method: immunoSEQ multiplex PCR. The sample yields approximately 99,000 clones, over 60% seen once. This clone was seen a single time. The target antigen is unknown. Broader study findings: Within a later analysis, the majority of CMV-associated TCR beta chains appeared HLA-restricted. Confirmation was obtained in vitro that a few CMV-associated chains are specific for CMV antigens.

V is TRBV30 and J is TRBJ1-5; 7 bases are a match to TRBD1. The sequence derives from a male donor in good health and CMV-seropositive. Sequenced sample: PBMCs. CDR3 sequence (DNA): TGTGCCTGGAGTGTGGGGGTTGGGACAGTCAATCAGCCCCAGCATTTT. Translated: CAWSVGVGTVNQPQHF.